The rows below give T cell receptor beta chains drawn from one sample of a study of cytomegalovirus exposure and HLA in healthy donors. TCRdb's table, derived via immunoSEQ multiplex PCR, lists solely in-frame clones and lacks some. The table records about 190,000 clones, approximately 86% of them present only once. The sequencing input was PBMCs. These receptors originate from a woman aged 18-29 years in good health and CMV-seronegative. Each CDR3 is given without its conserved first and last residue.

v_gene	j_gene	CDR3aa
TRBV6-5	TRBJ2-6	ASKRSGANVLT
TRBV6-1	TRBJ2-7	ASRMTGFSSYEQY
TRBV28	TRBJ2-5	ASSLPGHGATQY
TRBV7-6	TRBJ2-1	ASSGLRGNEQF
TRBV6-1	TRBJ2-1	ASSEARGSYNEQF
TRBV7-9	TRBJ2-5	ASSLKGARETQY
TRBV5-1	TRBJ2-3	ASSLEAVGDTQY
TRBV15	TRBJ1-6	ATSRDRLGNSPLH
TRBV6-4	TRBJ2-3	ASSDSPDRVTDTQY
TRBV7-2	TRBJ2-7	ASTYIGSTYEQY
TRBV10-1	TRBJ2-7	ASSEQASYEQY
TRBV6-1	TRBJ1-1	ASRPTLATEAF
TRBV20-1	TRBJ2-7	SASQGYEQY
TRBV7-2	TRBJ2-1	ASSLVALAGGEQF
TRBV7-2	TRBJ1-5	ASSLQAEGYQPQH
TRBV30	TRBJ2-3	AWSDLRGQDTQY
TRBV27	TRBJ2-5	ASSSFRDRTQETQY
TRBV7-9	TRBJ2-3	ASSLKWPDTQY
TRBV5-4	TRBJ2-5	ASSLTWGPKTQY
TRBV5-3	TRBJ1-1	ARSLVRGNTEAF
TRBV27	TRBJ2-1	ASSSGNEQF
TRBV5-1	TRBJ2-3	ASSRQGTADTQY
TRBV27	TRBJ2-2	ASSGLSSGKNTGELF
TRBV30	TRBJ2-4	AWSQLAGGDIQY
TRBV13	TRBJ1-4	ASSYATGVGPNEKLF
TRBV5-4	TRBJ2-7	ASSRRIAGGLLKEQY
TRBV5-1	TRBJ2-3	ASRPTSGREDTQY
TRBV5-8	TRBJ1-2	ASSSRGGGYGYT
TRBV7-3	TRBJ2-1	ASSLEPSGRKNEQF
TRBV27	TRBJ1-5	ASSGRAFNQPQH
TRBV5-6	TRBJ2-3	ASSDGTSGSPDTQY
TRBV2	TRBJ2-1	ASGPERREF
TRBV18	TRBJ1-1	ASSPGTGSTEAF
TRBV5-1	TRBJ1-2	ASSLANRAAGYT
TRBV19	TRBJ1-1	ASTLTTNTEAF
TRBV7-9	TRBJ2-5	ASRGGLGETQY
TRBV4-1	TRBJ1-1	ASSQPRTGNTEAF
TRBV7-9	TRBJ2-7	SSSWTGQTYEQY
TRBV11-2	TRBJ2-1	ASSLLALGNEQF
TRBV7-6	TRBJ1-1	ASSSPDRNTEAF
TRBV14	TRBJ2-1	ASSQDRGREPF
TRBV4-2	TRBJ2-7	ASSQDAQTYEQY
TRBV7-2	TRBJ2-5	ASSLLGLAEKYQETQY